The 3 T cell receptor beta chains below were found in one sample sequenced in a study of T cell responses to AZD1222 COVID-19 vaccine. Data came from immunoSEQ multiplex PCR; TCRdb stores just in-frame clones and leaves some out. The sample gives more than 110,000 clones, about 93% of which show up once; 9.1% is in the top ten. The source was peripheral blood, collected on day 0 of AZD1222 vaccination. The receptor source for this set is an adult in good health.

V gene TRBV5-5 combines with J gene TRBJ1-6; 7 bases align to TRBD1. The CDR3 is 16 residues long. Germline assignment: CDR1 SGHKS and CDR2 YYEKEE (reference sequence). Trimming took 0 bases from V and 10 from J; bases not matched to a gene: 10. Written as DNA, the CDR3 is TGTGCCAGCAGCTTGGCCATGGACAGGTGGATCTCACCCCTCCACTTT. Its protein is CASSLAMDRWISPLHF.

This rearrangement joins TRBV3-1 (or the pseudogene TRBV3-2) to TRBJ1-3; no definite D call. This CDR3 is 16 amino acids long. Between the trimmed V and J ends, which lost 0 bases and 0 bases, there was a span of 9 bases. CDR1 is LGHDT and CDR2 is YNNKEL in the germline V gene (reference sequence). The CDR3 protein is CASSQDHWSSGNTIYF. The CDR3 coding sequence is TGTGCCAGCAGCCAAGATCATTGGAGCTCTGGAAACACCATATATTTT.

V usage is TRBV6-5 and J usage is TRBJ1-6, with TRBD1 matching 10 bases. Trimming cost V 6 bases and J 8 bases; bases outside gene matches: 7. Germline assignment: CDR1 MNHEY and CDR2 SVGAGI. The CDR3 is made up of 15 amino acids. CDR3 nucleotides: TGTGCCAGCAGCCCCACCGGGACAGGGGATTCACCCCTCCACTTT. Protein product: CASSPTGTGDSPLHF.